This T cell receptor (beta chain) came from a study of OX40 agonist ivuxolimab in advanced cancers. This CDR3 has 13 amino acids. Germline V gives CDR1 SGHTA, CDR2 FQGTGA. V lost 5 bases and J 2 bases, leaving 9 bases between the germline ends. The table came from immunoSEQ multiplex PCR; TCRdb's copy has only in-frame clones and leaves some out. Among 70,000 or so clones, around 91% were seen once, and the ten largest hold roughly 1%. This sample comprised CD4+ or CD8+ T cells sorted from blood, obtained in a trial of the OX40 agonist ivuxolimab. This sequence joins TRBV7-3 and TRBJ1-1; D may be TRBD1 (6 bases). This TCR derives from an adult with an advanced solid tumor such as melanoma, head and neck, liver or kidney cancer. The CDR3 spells CASSAGANTEAFF. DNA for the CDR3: TGTGCCAGCAGCGCGGGGGCTAACACTGAAGCTTTCTTT.